This T cell receptor (beta chain) was captured by sequencing in a study of blood T cell repertoires in COVID-19. The count of this clone is one. Repertoires were generated with immunoSEQ multiplex PCR, while TCRdb's copy carries only in-frame clones and drops some. This sample has 350,000 or so clones; roughly 86% occur once, and the top ten carry 1%. From germline, CDR1 is KGHSH and CDR2 LQKENI. V was cut by 3 bases and J by 2 bases, with 14 bases left in between. The CDR3 runs to 15 residues. Sequenced material: PBMCs or T cells enriched from blood (not recorded which). The clonotype comes from a woman in her twenties or thirties who had been exposed to COVID-19. The V gene is TRBV18, the J gene TRBJ2-7; a weak D match, TRBD1 (6 bases). The chain's CDR3 is CASSPLDSEAYEQYF. DNA for the CDR3: TGTGCCAGCTCACCCTTGGACAGTGAAGCCTACGAGCAGTACTTC.